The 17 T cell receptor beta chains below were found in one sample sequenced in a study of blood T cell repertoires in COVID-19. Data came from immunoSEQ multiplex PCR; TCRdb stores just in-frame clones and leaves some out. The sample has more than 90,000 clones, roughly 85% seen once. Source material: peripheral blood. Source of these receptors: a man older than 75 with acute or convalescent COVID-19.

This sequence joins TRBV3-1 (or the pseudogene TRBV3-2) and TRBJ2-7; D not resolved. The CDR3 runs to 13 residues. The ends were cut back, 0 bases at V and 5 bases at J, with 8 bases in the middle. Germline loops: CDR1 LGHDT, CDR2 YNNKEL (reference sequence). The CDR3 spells CASSQDTHHEQYF. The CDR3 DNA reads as TGTGCCAGCAGCCAAGATACACACCACGAGCAGTACTTC.

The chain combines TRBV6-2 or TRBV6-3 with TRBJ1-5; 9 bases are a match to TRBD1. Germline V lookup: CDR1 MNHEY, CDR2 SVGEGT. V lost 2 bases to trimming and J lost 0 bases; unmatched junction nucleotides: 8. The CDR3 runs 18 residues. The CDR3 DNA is TGTGCCAGCAGTTACAGGACAGGGGAAGGGTATAGCAATCAGCCCCAGCATTTT. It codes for CASSYRTGEGYSNQPQHF.

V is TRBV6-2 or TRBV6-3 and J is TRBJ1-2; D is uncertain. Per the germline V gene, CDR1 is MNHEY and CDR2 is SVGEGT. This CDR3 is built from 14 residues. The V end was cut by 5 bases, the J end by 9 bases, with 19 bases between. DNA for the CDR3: TGTGCCAGCAGTCCGGGAACAGTTTCCCTCAGCTACACCTTC. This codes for CASSPGTVSLSYTF.

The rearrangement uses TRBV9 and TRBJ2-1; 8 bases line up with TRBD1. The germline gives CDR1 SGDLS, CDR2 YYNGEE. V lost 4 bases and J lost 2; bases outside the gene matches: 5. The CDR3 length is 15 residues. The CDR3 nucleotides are TGTGCCAGCAGCCCTCGGGACAGGACCTACAATGAGCAGTTCTTC. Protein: CASSPRDRTYNEQFF.

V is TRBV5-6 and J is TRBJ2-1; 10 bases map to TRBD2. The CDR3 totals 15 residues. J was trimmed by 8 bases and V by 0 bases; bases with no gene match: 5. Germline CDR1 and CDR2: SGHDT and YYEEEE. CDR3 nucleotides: TGTGCCAGCAGCTTGGTTCTAGCGGGAGTTCATGAGCAGTTCTTC. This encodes CASSLVLAGVHEQFF.

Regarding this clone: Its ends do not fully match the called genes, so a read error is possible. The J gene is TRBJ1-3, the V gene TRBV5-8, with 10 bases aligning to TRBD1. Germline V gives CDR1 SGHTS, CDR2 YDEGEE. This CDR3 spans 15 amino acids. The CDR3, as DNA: TGTGCCAGCAGTTTGGAAGGGACAGGGGTGAACACCATATATTTT. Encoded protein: CASSLEGTGVNTIYF.

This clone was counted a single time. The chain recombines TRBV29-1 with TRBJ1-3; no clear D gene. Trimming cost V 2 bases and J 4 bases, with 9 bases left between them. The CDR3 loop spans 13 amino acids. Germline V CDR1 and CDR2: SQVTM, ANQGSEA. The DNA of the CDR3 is TGCAGCGTTGAAATGACGGGGGGAAACACCATATATTTT. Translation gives CSVEMTGGNTIYF.

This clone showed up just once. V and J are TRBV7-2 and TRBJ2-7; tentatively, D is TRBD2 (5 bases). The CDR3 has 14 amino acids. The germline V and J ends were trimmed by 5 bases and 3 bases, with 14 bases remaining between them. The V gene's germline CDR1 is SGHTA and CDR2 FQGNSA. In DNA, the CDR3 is TGTGCCAGCAGCCCCATCCGGGCGGGCTACGAGCAGTACTTC. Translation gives CASSPIRAGYEQYF.

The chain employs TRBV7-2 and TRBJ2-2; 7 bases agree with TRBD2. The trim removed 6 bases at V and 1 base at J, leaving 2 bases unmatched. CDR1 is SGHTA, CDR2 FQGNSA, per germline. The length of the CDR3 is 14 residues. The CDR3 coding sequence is TGTGCCAGCAGGCGGGAGCTGAACACCGGGGAGCTGTTTTTT. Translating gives CASRRELNTGELFF.

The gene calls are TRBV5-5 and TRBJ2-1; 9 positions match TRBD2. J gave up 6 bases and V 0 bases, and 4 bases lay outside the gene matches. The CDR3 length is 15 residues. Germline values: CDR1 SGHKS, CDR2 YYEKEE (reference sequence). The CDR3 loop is CASSLAASGTNEQFF. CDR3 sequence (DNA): TGTGCCAGCAGCTTGGCGGCTAGCGGGACCAATGAGCAGTTCTTC. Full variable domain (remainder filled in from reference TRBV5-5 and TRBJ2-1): DAGVTQSPTHLIKTRGQQVTLRCSPISGHKSVSWYQQVLGQGPQFIFQYYEKEERGRGNFPDRFSARQFPNYSSELNVNALLLGDSALYLCASSLAASGTNEQFFGPGTRLTVL.

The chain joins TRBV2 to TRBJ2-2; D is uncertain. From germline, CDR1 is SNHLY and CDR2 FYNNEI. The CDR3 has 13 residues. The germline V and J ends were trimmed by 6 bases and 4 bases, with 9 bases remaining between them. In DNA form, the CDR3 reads TGTGCCAGCAGGGCCTTCACCACCGGGGAGCTGTTTTTT. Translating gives CASRAFTTGELFF.

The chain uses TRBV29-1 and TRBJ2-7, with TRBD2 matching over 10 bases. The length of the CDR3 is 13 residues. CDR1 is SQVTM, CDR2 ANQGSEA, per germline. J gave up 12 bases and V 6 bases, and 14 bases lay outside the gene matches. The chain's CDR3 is CSVVSTSGQIRYF. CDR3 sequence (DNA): TGCAGCGTGGTTTCGACTAGCGGGCAGATCAGGTACTTC.

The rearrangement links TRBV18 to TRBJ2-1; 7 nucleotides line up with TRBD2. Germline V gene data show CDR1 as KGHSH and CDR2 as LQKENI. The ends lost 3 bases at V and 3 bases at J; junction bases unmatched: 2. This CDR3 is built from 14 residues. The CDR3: CASSPGTNYNEQFF. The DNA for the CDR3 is TGTGCCAGCTCACCCGGGACTAACTACAATGAGCAGTTCTTC. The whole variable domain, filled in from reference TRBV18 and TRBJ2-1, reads NAGVMQNPRHLVRRRGQEARLRCSPMKGHSHVYWYRQLPEEGLKFMVYLQKENIIDESGMPKERFSAEFPKEGPSILRIQQVVRGDSAAYFCASSPGTNYNEQFFGPGTRLTVL.

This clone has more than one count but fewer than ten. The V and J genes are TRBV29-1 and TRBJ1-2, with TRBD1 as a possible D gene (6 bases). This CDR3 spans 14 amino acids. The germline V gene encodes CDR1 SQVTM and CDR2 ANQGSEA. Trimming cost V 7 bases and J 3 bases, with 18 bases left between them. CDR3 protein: CSAAQGALYYGYTF. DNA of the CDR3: TGCAGCGCCGCACAGGGAGCCCTTTACTATGGCTACACCTTC.

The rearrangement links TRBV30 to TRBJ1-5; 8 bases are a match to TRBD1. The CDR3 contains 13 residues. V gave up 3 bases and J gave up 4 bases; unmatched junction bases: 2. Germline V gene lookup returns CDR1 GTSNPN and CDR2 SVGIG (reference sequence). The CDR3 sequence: CAWSDRGNQPQHF. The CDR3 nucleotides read TGTGCCTGGAGCGACAGGGGAAATCAGCCCCAGCATTTT.

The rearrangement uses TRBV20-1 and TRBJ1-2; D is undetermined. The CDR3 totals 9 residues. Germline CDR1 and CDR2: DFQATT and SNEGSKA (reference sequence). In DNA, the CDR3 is TGCAGCGCAGACATCGCCTACACCTTC. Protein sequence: CSADIAYTF.

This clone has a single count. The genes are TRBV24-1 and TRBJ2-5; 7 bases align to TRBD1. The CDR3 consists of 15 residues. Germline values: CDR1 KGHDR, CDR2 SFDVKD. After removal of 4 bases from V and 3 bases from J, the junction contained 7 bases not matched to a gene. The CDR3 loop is CATSEPRQGKETQYF. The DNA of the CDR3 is TGTGCCACCAGTGAGCCACGACAGGGAAAAGAGACCCAGTACTTC.